One sample yielded the 25 T cell receptor beta chains listed below, sequenced in a study of blood T cell repertoires in COVID-19. Data came from immunoSEQ multiplex PCR; TCRdb stores just in-frame clones and leaves some out. The data contain some 150,000 clones, 60% to 80% of them singletons. The source material was PBMCs or T cells enriched from blood (not recorded which). The receptors shown here come from a woman aged 45 to 65 who had recovered from COVID-19.

In its sample, this clone was seen a few times. The chain employs TRBV5-1 and TRBJ2-7, with 8 bases that match TRBD1. The junction had 1 base not matched to a gene; V was cut back by 0 bases and J by 2 bases. The V gene's germline CDR1 is SGHRS and CDR2 YFSETQ. The CDR3 runs to 14 residues. Written as DNA, the CDR3 is TGCGCCAGCAGCTTGGCCAGGGGGCCCTACGAGCAGTACTTC. Translated: CASSLARGPYEQYF. Looking up the rest from reference TRBV5-1 and TRBJ2-7 gives the full variable domain: KAGVTQTPRYLIKTRGQQVTLSCSPISGHRSVSWYQQTPGQGLQFLFEYFSETQRNKGNFPGRFSGRQFSNSRSEMNVSTLELGDSALYLCASSLARGPYEQYFGPGTRLTVT.

The rearrangement uses TRBV13 and TRBJ2-3; weak D call: TRBD2 (5 bases). This CDR3 has 15 amino acids. V shed 5 bases and J shed 6 bases, with 18 bases lying between them. The germline CDR1 and CDR2 sequences are PRHDT and FYEKMQ (reference sequence). The CDR3 loop is CASSPPWPGGDTQYF. The CDR3 nucleotides are TGTGCCAGCAGCCCCCCCTGGCCCGGCGGGGATACGCAGTATTTT.

The chain employs TRBV9 and TRBJ1-3; a weak D match, TRBD1 (6 bases). The CDR3 has 17 amino acids. Germline V CDR1 and CDR2: SGDLS, YYNGEE. Trimming stripped 0 bases from V and 2 bases from J, with 15 bases between. CDR3 in DNA: TGTGCCAGCAGCGTAGCTAGGGGGATGGAGGCTGGAAACACCATATATTTT. It specifies CASSVARGMEAGNTIYF. Combining the CDR3 with reference TRBV9 and TRBJ1-3 gives the whole variable domain DSGVTQTPKHLITATGQRVTLRCSPRSGDLSVYWYQQSLDQGLQFLIQYYNGEERAKGNILERFSAQQFPDLHSELNLSSLELGDSALYFCASSVARGMEAGNTIYFGEGSWLTVV.

In nucleotides, the CDR3 is TGCGCCAGCAGCCAAGATGTAGGCGGGAACACTGAAGCTTTCTTT. Translating gives CASSQDVGGNTEAFF. The chain uses TRBV4-1 and TRBJ1-1; D gene ambiguous. This CDR3 has 15 amino acids. Germline values: CDR1 MGHRA, CDR2 YSYEKL. Trimming removed 0 bases at V and 1 base at J, with 9 bases between.

This clone is judged medium-sized. The rearrangement joins TRBV21-1 to TRBJ2-7; the tabulated D call, TRBD2, remains unverified against the DNA. TRBV21-1 is marked as a pseudogene. The CDR3 has 17 residues. The CDR3 loop is CASSKAPAGGPYYEQYF. CDR3 sequence (DNA): TGTGCCAGCAGCAAAGCGCCAGCGGGAGGGCCATATTACGAGCAGTACTTC.

The chain recombines TRBV11-3 with TRBJ2-2; 9 nucleotides match TRBD1. The V gene's germline CDR1 is SGHNT and CDR2 YENEEA. This CDR3 contains 16 residues. The V segment lost 1 base and the J segment 4 bases; nucleotides outside the gene matches: 4. As DNA, the CDR3 is TGTGCCAGCAGCTTAGTAGGGACAGGGCGCACCGGGGAGCTGTTTTTT. Translation gives CASSLVGTGRTGELFF.

The chain employs TRBV3-1 (or the pseudogene TRBV3-2) and TRBJ1-2; D might be TRBD1 (6 bases). V was trimmed by 4 bases and J by 3 bases, leaving 21 bases between them. Germline loops: CDR1 LGHDT, CDR2 YNNKEL (reference sequence). The CDR3 spans 17 residues. In DNA, the CDR3 is TGTGCCAGCAGCCTCGCGGGAGGGGGGCGACTCTACTATGGCTACACCTTC. Its translation: CASSLAGGGRLYYGYTF.

The chain is built from TRBV4-2 and TRBJ2-4, with no clear D. CDR1 is LGHNA, CDR2 YNFKEQ, per germline. The CDR3 extends over 15 amino acids. V lost 0 bases and J 8 bases, leaving 14 bases between the germline ends. This CDR3 reads CASSQDFSPPDIQYF. The CDR3 DNA reads as TGTGCCAGCAGCCAAGATTTTTCTCCGCCGGACATTCAGTACTTC.

The chain joins TRBV18 to TRBJ1-6, with 8 positions matching TRBD1. Germline CDR1 and CDR2: KGHSH and LQKENI. J gave up 6 bases and V 2 bases, and 3 bases lay outside the gene matches. This CDR3 region has 15 residues. CDR3 amino acids: CASSPEGQVNSPLHF. In DNA, the CDR3 is TGTGCCAGCTCACCAGAGGGACAGGTTAATTCACCCCTCCACTTT.

The rearrangement links TRBV10-2 to TRBJ2-5; TRBD1 matches at 9 bases. Per germline, CDR1 WSHSY and CDR2 SAAADI. The CDR3 runs 14 residues. J was trimmed by 5 bases and V by 3 bases; bases with no gene match: 4. The CDR3 loop reads CASSDWTGVETQYF. In nucleotides, the CDR3 is TGCGCCAGCAGTGACTGGACAGGGGTGGAGACCCAGTACTTC.

The chain employs TRBV5-1 and TRBJ1-1; D remains unclear. Germline-derived CDR1 and CDR2 are SGHRS and YFSETQ. V dropped 0 bases and J dropped 3 bases, with 6 bases sitting between them. The CDR3 loop spans 13 amino acids. The CDR3 loop reads CASSLARDTEAFF. Written as DNA, the CDR3 is TGCGCCAGCAGCTTGGCCCGGGACACTGAAGCTTTCTTT. The variable domain in full, completed from reference TRBV5-1 and TRBJ1-1, reads KAGVTQTPRYLIKTRGQQVTLSCSPISGHRSVSWYQQTPGQGLQFLFEYFSETQRNKGNFPGRFSGRQFSNSRSEMNVSTLELGDSALYLCASSLARDTEAFFGQGTRLTVV.

V and J are TRBV19 and TRBJ1-6, with 7 positions matching TRBD1. This CDR3 comprises 17 residues. CDR1 is LNHDA, CDR2 SQIVND, per germline (reference sequence). V was pared by 4 bases and J by 0 bases, with 6 bases of the junction left unmatched. The CDR3 protein is CASSTNRGLSYNSPLHF. CDR3 sequence (DNA): TGTGCCAGTAGTACCAACAGGGGCCTCTCCTATAATTCACCCCTCCACTTT. Full variable domain (remainder filled in from reference TRBV19 and TRBJ1-6): DGGITQSPKYLFRKEGQNVTLSCEQNLNHDAMYWYRQDPGQGLRLIYYSQIVNDFQKGDIAEGYSVSREKKESFPLTVTSAQKNPTAFYLCASSTNRGLSYNSPLHFGNGTRLTVT.

The rearrangement links TRBV23-1 to TRBJ1-5; D remains unclear. TRBV23-1 counts as an open reading frame of uncertain function. V lost 6 bases and J lost 2, with 5 bases in between. The CDR3 runs to 12 residues. The CDR3 DNA reads TGCGCCAGCAGACATGGCAATCAGCCCCAGCATTTT. The encoded protein is CASRHGNQPQHF.

The chain combines TRBV5-4 with TRBJ1-6; 7 bases fit TRBD1. Unmatched junction bases numbered 8, after V lost 5 bases and J lost 9 bases. Germline V gene data show CDR1 as SGHNT and CDR2 as YYREEE (reference sequence). The length of the CDR3 is 14 residues. In DNA form, the CDR3 reads TGTGCCAGCAGTCAACAGGGGACTAGTTCACCCCTCCACTTT. It translates to CASSQQGTSSPLHF.

There are a few counts of this clone. The rearrangement uses TRBV6-1 and TRBJ2-1; 10 nucleotides agree with TRBD1. The trim removed 1 base at V and 3 bases at J, leaving 0 bases unmatched. CDR1 and CDR2 from the germline V gene are MNHNS and SASEGT. This CDR3 is built from 15 residues. This CDR3 is CASSEGTGGYNEQFF. Written as DNA, the CDR3 is TGTGCCAGCAGTGAAGGGACAGGGGGCTACAATGAGCAGTTCTTC.

This clone turned up a few times. The chain couples TRBV2 to TRBJ2-7; D remains ambiguous. The germline V and J ends were trimmed by 10 bases and 3 bases, with 16 bases remaining between them. The CDR3 is made up of 13 amino acids. Germline V CDR1 and CDR2: SNHLY, FYNNEI. CDR3 amino acids: CATEPTLIYEQYF. The CDR3 DNA reads as TGTGCCACCGAGCCCACCCTGATCTACGAGCAGTACTTC. Variable domain in full (rest from reference TRBV2 and TRBJ2-7): EPEVTQTPSHQVTQMGQEVILRCVPISNHLYFYWYRQILGQKVEFLVSFYNNEISEKSEIFDDQFSVERPDGSNFTLKIRSTKLEDSAMYFCATEPTLIYEQYFGPGTRLTVT.

The chain recombines TRBV6-6 with TRBJ2-1; TRBD1 might be the D (5 bases). Trimming removed 0 bases at V and 4 bases at J, with 10 bases between. CDR1 is MNHNY, CDR2 SVGAGI, per germline (reference sequence). CDR3 length: 15 amino acids. CDR3 DNA: TGTGCCAGCAGTTACTCGGGGCAGGGATACAATGAGCAGTTCTTC. Its protein product is CASSYSGQGYNEQFF.

The chain links TRBV5-5 to TRBJ1-5, with 9 bases matching TRBD1. V shed 4 bases and J 5 bases; nucleotides not matched to a gene: 4. CDR3 size: 14 residues. In germline, CDR1 is SGHKS, CDR2 YYEKEE (reference sequence). CDR3 coding DNA: TGTGCCAGCAGCCGGGACAGGGAGCATCAGCCCCAGCATTTT. Translation gives CASSRDREHQPQHF.

This clone appeared a single time. This rearrangement joins TRBV5-1 to TRBJ2-7, with 10 bases matching TRBD1. Germline V gene lookup returns CDR1 SGHRS and CDR2 YFSETQ. V gave up 3 bases and J gave up 3 bases; unmatched junction bases: 3. This CDR3 region has 14 residues. The chain's CDR3 is CASSSGTGVYEQYF. The CDR3 coding sequence is TGCGCCAGCAGCTCCGGGACAGGGGTCTACGAGCAGTACTTC.

This sequence joins TRBV28 and TRBJ1-5; 7 bases match TRBD1. The CDR3 spans 14 residues. With V trimmed by 8 bases and J by 2 bases, 6 bases remained unmatched. CDR1 and CDR2 from the germline V gene are MDHEN and SYDVKM. CDR3 loop: CASLEGAGNQPQHF. In nucleotides, the CDR3 is TGTGCCAGCCTCGAGGGGGCAGGCAATCAGCCCCAGCATTTT.

The rearrangement uses TRBV5-5 and TRBJ2-3; TRBD1 is a possible D gene (9 bases). Germline values: CDR1 SGHKS, CDR2 YYEKEE (reference sequence). CDR3 length: 16 amino acids. V was cut by 0 bases and J by 3 bases, with 14 bases left in between. CDR3: CASSLVAGQGTDTQYF. CDR3 in DNA: TGTGCCAGCAGCTTGGTAGCGGGACAGGGTACAGATACGCAGTATTTT.

This rearrangement joins TRBV18 to TRBJ1-5; TRBD1 matches 8 bases. CDR1 and CDR2 (germline): KGHSH, LQKENI. The CDR3 extends over 14 amino acids. The trim removed 2 bases at V and 7 bases at J, leaving 4 bases unmatched. The CDR3 here is CASSPMDRAQPQHF. CDR3 bases: TGTGCCAGCTCACCAATGGACAGGGCACAGCCCCAGCATTTT. Looking up the rest from reference TRBV18 and TRBJ1-5 gives the full variable domain: NAGVMQNPRHLVRRRGQEARLRCSPMKGHSHVYWYRQLPEEGLKFMVYLQKENIIDESGMPKERFSAEFPKEGPSILRIQQVVRGDSAAYFCASSPMDRAQPQHFGDGTRLSIL.

The chain joins TRBV19 to TRBJ2-3, with a weak D call TRBD2 (6 bases). The CDR3 is made up of 16 amino acids. Germline V gene data show CDR1 as LNHDA and CDR2 as SQIVND (reference sequence). V was cut by 5 bases and J by 4 bases, with 19 bases left in between. CDR3 in DNA: TGTGCCAGTAGTCCCACGGGACTTCTAGGAGCAGATACGCAGTATTTT. This sequence encodes CASSPTGLLGADTQYF. The full variable domain, completed using reference TRBV19 and TRBJ2-3, is DGGITQSPKYLFRKEGQNVTLSCEQNLNHDAMYWYRQDPGQGLRLIYYSQIVNDFQKGDIAEGYSVSREKKESFPLTVTSAQKNPTAFYLCASSPTGLLGADTQYFGPGTRLTVL.

The V call is TRBV18, the J call TRBJ2-4; the D gene is possibly TRBD2 (5 bases). Between the trimmed V and J ends, which lost 6 bases and 5 bases, there was a span of 8 bases. CDR3 length: 12 residues. Per germline, CDR1 KGHSH and CDR2 LQKENI. The CDR3 region has the DNA TGTGCCAGCTCCGAGGGAGAAAACATTCAGTACTTC. This codes for CASSEGENIQYF. Complete variable domain (other parts from reference TRBV18 and TRBJ2-4): NAGVMQNPRHLVRRRGQEARLRCSPMKGHSHVYWYRQLPEEGLKFMVYLQKENIIDESGMPKERFSAEFPKEGPSILRIQQVVRGDSAAYFCASSEGENIQYFGAGTRLSVL.

The V call is TRBV24-1, the J call TRBJ2-3; D might be TRBD2 (5 bases). This CDR3 has 14 residues. Trimming left V 4 bases short and J 3 bases short, with 10 bases between. The germline CDR1 and CDR2 sequences are KGHDR and SFDVKD. CDR3 amino acids: CATSETGGTDTQYF. The CDR3 region has the DNA TGTGCCACCAGTGAGACCGGAGGTACAGATACGCAGTATTTT.